These 2 T cell receptor beta chains were all obtained from the same sample, sequenced in a study of Graves' ophthalmopathy and Graves' hyperthyroidism. RNA transcripts yielded amplified TCR beta CDR3 regions. First-round RT-PCR employed HTBI primers, with a second-round multiplex PCR after it. Using its own MiXCR run on the multiplex PCR reads, TCRdb lists one record per CDR3 protein. Among approximately 700,000 distinct CDR3 sequences listed, roughly 40% were seen once. The sequenced sample was peripheral blood. The receptors were gathered from an adult man with Graves' ophthalmopathy.

The V and J genes are TRBV19 and TRBJ2-5, with a weak D call TRBD1 (6 bases). Trimming pared 7 bases from V and 1 base from J, leaving 10 bases between. The V gene's germline CDR1 is LNHDA and CDR2 SQIVND (reference sequence). CDR3 size: 13 residues. The CDR3 here is CASTKGGQETQYF. In DNA, the CDR3 is TGTGCCAGTACCAAAGGGGGCCAAGAGACCCAGTACTTC.

The chain is built from TRBV10-2 and TRBJ2-7, with a weak D call TRBD1 (6 bases). This CDR3 has 14 residues. Looked up from germline, CDR1 is WSHSY and CDR2 is SAAADI. V was shortened by 2 bases and J by 3 bases, with 11 bases between the two germline ends. In nucleotides, the CDR3 is TGCGCCAGCAGTGAGGGACAGAGTGACTACGAGCAGTACTTC. It translates to CASSEGQSDYEQYF.